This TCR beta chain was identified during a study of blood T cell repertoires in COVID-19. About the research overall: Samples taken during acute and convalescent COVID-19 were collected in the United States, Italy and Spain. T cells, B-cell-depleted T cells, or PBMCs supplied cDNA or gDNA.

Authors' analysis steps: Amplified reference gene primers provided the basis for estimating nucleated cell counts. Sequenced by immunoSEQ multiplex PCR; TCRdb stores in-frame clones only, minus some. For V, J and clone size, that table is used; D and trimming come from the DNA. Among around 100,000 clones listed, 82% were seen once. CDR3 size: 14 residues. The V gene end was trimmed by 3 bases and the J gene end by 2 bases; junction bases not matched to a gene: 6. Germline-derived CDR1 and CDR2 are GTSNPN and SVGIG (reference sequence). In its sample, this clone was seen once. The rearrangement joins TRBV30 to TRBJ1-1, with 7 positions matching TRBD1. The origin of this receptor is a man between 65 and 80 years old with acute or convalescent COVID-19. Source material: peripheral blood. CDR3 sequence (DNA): TGTGCCTGGAGAAGGGACAGCTCCAACACTGAAGCTTTCTTT. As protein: CAWRRDSSNTEAFF.